This record looks at one T cell receptor beta chain sequence and its context. CDR3 length equals 14 residues. Trimming shortened V by 3 bases and J by 8 bases, and 11 bases separated the two germline ends. The germline gives CDR1 SEHNR, CDR2 FQNEAQ (reference sequence). The sample comes from a study of blood T cells in healthy people across ages. Study-wide context: The capture of about one barcoded beta molecule per two T cells was achieved by template switching.

A second PCR, run for roughly 7 to 11 cycles, used a sample-barcoded 5' primer plus a J-beta primer mix. From the 5' RACE reads, TCRdb called clonotypes with MiXCR, one entry per CDR3 protein. The table has some 760,000 distinct CDR3 sequences, roughly 25% seen once; the top ten hold 9.4%. The same data also contributed to another study, on T cells of mothers and their children. That study reports: For each mother, over 9 million TCR beta CDR3 reads were obtained, and for each child, 2.5 million to 3 million.

The material sequenced was blood. The V and J genes are TRBV7-9 and TRBJ1-6; maybe TRBD1 (5 bases). The clonotype was recovered from a boy aged 5-17 years in good health. The CDR3 is CASSFGARDSPLHF. Here the CDR3 DNA reads TGTGCCAGCAGCTTTGGGGCCAGGGATTCACCCCTCCACTTT.